This T cell receptor (beta chain) stems from a study of CD8 T cells in ankylosing spondylitis. TCRdb re-called the 5' RACE reads with MiXCR, one entry per CDR3 protein. The data hold more than 60,000 distinct CDR3 sequences, with approximately 5.7% observed a single time. CDR3 size: 16 residues. The germline V gene encodes CDR1 KGHSH and CDR2 LQKENI. V was pared by 3 bases and J by 0 bases, with 8 bases of the junction left unmatched. The genes are TRBV18 and TRBJ2-7, with TRBD2 matching 7 bases. This clonotype originated in a male donor with ankylosing spondylitis. The specimen sequenced was synovial fluid, either unsorted or a sorted T cell fraction (not recorded which). Here the CDR3 reads CASSPRLGGSSYEQYF. The CDR3 DNA is TGTGCCAGCTCACCTCGCCTAGGCGGGAGCTCCTACGAGCAGTACTTC. Variable domain in full (rest from reference TRBV18 and TRBJ2-7): NAGVMQNPRHLVRRRGQEARLRCSPMKGHSHVYWYRQLPEEGLKFMVYLQKENIIDESGMPKERFSAEFPKEGPSILRIQQVVRGDSAAYFCASSPRLGGSSYEQYFGPGTRLTVT.